This T cell receptor beta chain was sequenced for a study of response to subunit inactivated influenza vaccine. TCRdb processed the RT-PCR reads anew with MiXCR; each CDR3 protein has one entry. This sample has about 540,000 distinct CDR3 sequences; roughly 25% occur once, and the top ten carry 2.5% to 3.5%. On this clonotype itself: Germline is not matched at one junction end, which may reflect a read error.

Germline loops: CDR1 SGHRS, CDR2 YFSETQ. The CDR3 sequence is 14 residues long. The same data also went into a second study, on T cells expressing NK-cell markers. In that study: 5'RACE template switching with UMIs produced the TCR beta cDNA. With an anti-gamma-delta TCR antibody, sorting in several experiments was kept to alpha-beta TCR T cells. Top CD8+ clonotypes included the dominant CD3+CD56+NKG2C+ clonotypes in 5 to 7 donors.

Sequencing was performed on CD4+ T cells sorted from PBMCs, taken about 11 days after vaccination. The source of this sequence is a man aged 50 or older who received an inactivated influenza vaccine. V is TRBV5-1 and J is TRBJ2-2; TRBD2 aligns across 12 bases. For the CDR3, the DNA is TGCGCCGGCAGCTCTAGCGGGAGGGCCGGGGAGCTGTTTTTT. Its translation: CAGSSSGRAGELFF.